This T cell receptor beta chain derives from a study of control samples from healthy donors and cancer patients. Libraries were prepared by immunoSEQ multiplex PCR; TCRdb keeps only in-frame clonotypes and omits some of them. This sample carries about 57,000 clones, roughly 92% of them seen once, and the ten largest clones take roughly 4%. Looked up from germline, CDR1 is DFQATT and CDR2 is SNEGSKA (reference sequence). The V end lost 3 bases, the J end lost 1 base, and 3 bases lay between the germline ends. This CDR3 is built from 11 residues. The sequenced sample consisted of blood. The chain couples TRBV20-1 to TRBJ1-1, with D unclear. The TCR sequence derives from a man aged 25-40 years in good health. CDR3 protein: CSASPNTEAFF. The CDR3 region has the DNA TGCAGTGCTAGCCCGAACACTGAAGCTTTCTTT.